The clone carrying this T cell receptor (beta chain) was seen repeatedly, ten times or more. One entry per CDR3 protein results from TCRdb running MiXCR on the 5' RACE reads. The repertoire holds 500,000 to 550,000 distinct CDR3 sequences, with roughly a fifth as singletons. The data belong to a study of identical twins. The CDR3 sequence is 15 residues long. The ends were cut back, 5 bases at V and 0 bases at J, with 14 bases in the middle. The same data also contributed to another study, on T cells expressing NK-cell markers.

The source of this sequence is a young woman in good health. The specimen was CD4+ T cells sorted from blood. This rearrangement joins TRBV12-3 or TRBV12-4 to TRBJ2-7; D not certain. CDR3: CASSPPSGGSYEQYF. The CDR3 nucleotides read TGTGCCAGCAGTCCTCCTTCAGGTGGCTCCTACGAGCAGTACTTC.